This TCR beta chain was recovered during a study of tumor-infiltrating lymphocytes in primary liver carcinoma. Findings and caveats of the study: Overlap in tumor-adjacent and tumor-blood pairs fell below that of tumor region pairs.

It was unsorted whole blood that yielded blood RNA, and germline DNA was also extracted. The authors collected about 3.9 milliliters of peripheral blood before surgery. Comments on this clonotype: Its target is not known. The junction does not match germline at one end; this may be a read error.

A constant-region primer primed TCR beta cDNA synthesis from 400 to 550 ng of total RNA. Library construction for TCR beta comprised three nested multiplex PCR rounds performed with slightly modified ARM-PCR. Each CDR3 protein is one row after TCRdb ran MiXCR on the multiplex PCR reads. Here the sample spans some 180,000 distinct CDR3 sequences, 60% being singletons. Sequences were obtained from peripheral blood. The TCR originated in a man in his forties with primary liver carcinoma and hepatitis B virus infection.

The CDR3 region is CASCLSLGTNVLTF. The CDR3 DNA sequence: TGTGCCAGCTGCTTATCCCTTGGAACCAACGTCCTGACTTTC. The rearrangement uses TRBV11-2 and TRBJ2-6, with no clear D. The CDR3 totals 14 residues. The germline V gene encodes CDR1 SGHAT and CDR2 FQNNGV.